This TCR beta chain was sequenced during a study of T cell repertoires in ileal Crohn's disease. Overall study: About half received postoperative treatment, approximately 12 with thiopurines and 15 to 20 anti-TNF.

A few counts support this clone. The antigen is not known. Germline V lookup: CDR1 SNHLY, CDR2 FYNNEI. This CDR3 spans 14 amino acids. V lost 9 bases and J 6 bases, leaving 18 bases between the germline ends. Study-wide points: Every patient over 26.8% clonality showed endoscopic recurrence.

Generated by immunoSEQ multiplex PCR, the TCRdb table keeps only in-frame clones and is missing some. The sample consists of roughly 8,200 clones, around four fifths of them appearing once. The sequenced sample was ileal tissue. The origin of this receptor is an adult with Crohn's disease. The chain combines TRBV2 with TRBJ1-5; D is uncertain. CDR3 nucleotides: TGTGCCAGTTCCCCGGTGCGGGATGGTCAGCCCCAGCATTTT. Translation: CASSPVRDGQPQHF.